These 22 T cell receptor beta chains share one sample of origin, sequenced in a study of blood T cells in healthy people across ages (dated by TCRdb to between 2014 and 2017). Receptors were amplified or captured by 5' RACE. Sequencing relied on an Illumina HiSeq 2500. A second PCR of about 6 to 12 cycles was performed with a sample-barcoded 5' primer and a J-beta primer mix. The public reads were reprocessed in TCRdb via fastp at Q25 and MiXCR, keeping in-frame beta chains. One record per CDR3 amino acid sequence lists the most common genes and DNA. The sample yields fewer than 750,000 distinct CDR3 sequences; 40% to 65% were counted once. Jointly, the top ten make up roughly 14% of the sample. The specimen sequenced was blood. These receptors all stem from a woman over 75 in good health.

Turning to this clonotype: A much larger clone lies one base from this, so it may be a read error. The genes are TRBV3-1 and TRBJ2-1; no firm D call. Looked up from germline, CDR1 is LGHDT and CDR2 is YNNKEL (reference sequence). The CDR3 is 12 amino acids. Trimming pared 4 bases from V and 7 bases from J, leaving 8 bases between. CDR3 nucleotides: TGTGCCAGCAGCCGCGAGTGGAATGAGCAGTTCTTC. Translated: CASSREWNEQFF.

The V gene is TRBV4-2, the J gene TRBJ2-1; D gene unclear. The V gene lost 6 bases and the J gene lost 0 bases, with 9 bases spanning the gap. Germline V CDR1 and CDR2: LGHNA, YNFKEQ. The CDR3 consists of 14 residues. The CDR3 DNA sequence: TGTGCCAGCAGGCCCTGGGACTCCTACAATGAGCAGTTCTTC. Its translation is CASRPWDSYNEQFF.

Many counts were recorded for this clonotype. The chain links TRBV28 to TRBJ1-5, with D perhaps TRBD1 (6 bases). The CDR3 is made up of 16 amino acids. V gave up 5 bases and J gave up 9 bases, with 23 bases separating them. Germline V gene data show CDR1 as MDHEN and CDR2 as SYDVKM. The CDR3 region is CASSPRWGKGGRPQHF. The CDR3 DNA follows: TGTGCCAGCAGTCCCCGATGGGGCAAAGGGGGACGGCCCCAGCATTTT.

This clonotype occurred a few times. The chain employs TRBV29-1 and TRBJ2-3; maybe TRBD1 (5 bases). V lost 3 bases to trimming and J lost 2 bases, with 12 bases between them. Germline V lookup: CDR1 SQVTM, CDR2 ANQGSEA. The CDR3 spans 14 residues. CDR3 sequence (DNA): TGCAGCGTTGATGGGGCGCAATCCACAGATACGCAGTATTTT. Residues: CSVDGAQSTDTQYF.

This clonotype was found many times. This sequence joins TRBV4-2 and TRBJ2-3, with D possibly TRBD1 on 5 matching bases. The germline V gene has CDR1 LGHNA and CDR2 YNFKEQ. The CDR3 covers 16 residues. V was shortened by 2 bases and J by 4 bases, with 16 bases between the two germline ends. This chain's CDR3 is CASSQKGKGLADTQYF. CDR3 sequence (DNA): TGTGCCAGCAGCCAAAAAGGGAAGGGGTTGGCAGATACGCAGTATTTT.

The genes are TRBV18 and TRBJ1-5; D unresolved. This CDR3 spans 14 amino acids. V was shortened by 3 bases and J by 7 bases, with 13 bases between the two germline ends. Germline loops: CDR1 KGHSH, CDR2 LQKENI. CDR3 region: CASSPNSGGQPQHF. In DNA form, the CDR3 reads TGTGCCAGCTCACCTAATTCTGGAGGGCAGCCCCAGCATTTT.

The chain links TRBV5-1 to TRBJ2-2, with no clear D. Trimming stripped 4 bases from V and 1 base from J, with 11 bases between. Germline CDR1 reads SGHRS; CDR2 reads YFSETQ. The CDR3 contains 15 residues. CDR3 loop: CASSQRRRNTGELFF. The CDR3 nucleotides read TGCGCCAGCAGCCAACGCAGACGGAACACCGGGGAGCTGTTTTTT.

The J gene is TRBJ2-7, the V gene TRBV12-3 or TRBV12-4; weak D call: TRBD2 (6 bases). The V end lost 6 bases, the J end lost 0 bases, and 15 bases lay between the germline ends. The CDR3 has 15 amino acids. In nucleotides, the CDR3 is TGTGCCAGCAGCCTCCGGGACTTAGGCTCCTACGAGCAGTACTTC. Translating gives CASSLRDLGSYEQYF.

As concerns this clonotype: This may arise from a read error, as a much more abundant clone is one base away. The rearrangement links TRBV6-1 to TRBJ1-6, with a possible D match to TRBD1 (5 bases). Germline assignment: CDR1 MNHNS and CDR2 SASEGT. The CDR3 has 16 amino acids. This chain's CDR3 is CAGSDPALGRNSPLHF. As DNA, the CDR3 is TGTGCCGGCAGTGACCCCGCGTTGGGGCGTAATTCACCCCTCCACTTT.

The genes are TRBV12-3 or TRBV12-4 and TRBJ2-7, with D possibly TRBD2 on 5 matching bases. The germline V and J ends were trimmed by 3 bases and 6 bases, with 9 bases remaining between them. This CDR3 is built from 12 residues. The CDR3 nucleotides read TGTGCCAGCAGTTTTGGTGCGGGCGAGCAGTACTTC. Protein sequence: CASSFGAGEQYF.

CDR3 DNA: TGTGCCAGCAGCTCATCTTACATGGGCACTGGGAATTCACCCCTCCACTTT. Protein sequence: CASSSSYMGTGNSPLHF. The chain links TRBV7-9 to TRBJ1-6; no firm D call. CDR3 length: 17 amino acids. Trimming shortened V by 4 bases and J by 7 bases, and 20 bases separated the two germline ends. The germline gives CDR1 SEHNR, CDR2 FQNEAQ (reference sequence).

The chain carries TRBV29-1 and TRBJ2-7; D might be TRBD2 (5 bases). Trimming removed 3 bases from V and 7 bases from J, with 25 bases in between. This CDR3 is built from 16 residues. Germline V CDR1 and CDR2: SQVTM, ANQGSEA. The CDR3 sequence: CSVDGEWSRNNNEQYF. The DNA for the CDR3 is TGCAGCGTTGACGGGGAGTGGTCCAGGAATAACAATGAGCAGTACTTC.

This clonotype was recorded at least ten times. V usage is TRBV5-1 and J usage is TRBJ2-7; D is ambiguous. Germline values: CDR1 SGHRS, CDR2 YFSETQ. Trimming left V 1 base short and J 2 bases short, with 7 bases between. The CDR3 is made up of 13 amino acids. The CDR3 DNA sequence: TGCGCCAGCAGCTTGTTAACCGCCTACGAGCAGTACTTC. Amino acids: CASSLLTAYEQYF. Full variable domain (rest looked up from reference TRBV5-1 and TRBJ2-7): KAGVTQTPRYLIKTRGQQVTLSCSPISGHRSVSWYQQTPGQGLQFLFEYFSETQRNKGNFPGRFSGRQFSNSRSEMNVSTLELGDSALYLCASSLLTAYEQYFGPGTRLTVT.

The rearrangement uses TRBV28 and TRBJ2-7, with 7 nucleotides matching TRBD2. Losses at the gene ends were 6 bases for V and 6 bases for J; bases not matched to a gene: 8. This CDR3 comprises 13 residues. The germline CDR1 and CDR2 sequences are MDHEN and SYDVKM. CDR3 DNA: TGTGCCAGCAGCGGACTAGTGATGCGCGAGCAGTACTTC. Translation gives CASSGLVMREQYF.

This clonotype has more than one count but fewer than ten. V is TRBV12-3 or TRBV12-4 and J is TRBJ2-1; TRBD2 agrees at 7 bases. The CDR3 extends over 17 amino acids. V lost 6 bases and J lost 4; bases outside the gene matches: 15. CDR3 bases: TGTGCCAGCAGCCCACCGGGACGCGGGACTACTTACAATGAGCAGTTCTTC. It codes for CASSPPGRGTTYNEQFF.

This clonotype was observed at least ten times. V gene TRBV6-5 combines with J gene TRBJ2-1; TRBD1 is a possible D gene (6 bases). The CDR3 consists of 14 residues. Per germline, CDR1 MNHEY and CDR2 SVGAGI. V lost 0 bases and J 6 bases, leaving 9 bases between the germline ends. The CDR3 sequence: CASSYSRGVNEQFF. In DNA, the CDR3 is TGTGCCAGCAGTTACTCCAGGGGCGTCAATGAGCAGTTCTTC.

In its sample, this clonotype was seen a few times. The V and J genes are TRBV5-1 and TRBJ1-1; 9 bases are a match to TRBD1. Per the germline V gene, CDR1 is SGHRS and CDR2 is YFSETQ. J was trimmed by 0 bases and V by 6 bases; bases with no gene match: 3. The CDR3 extends over 14 amino acids. The CDR3: CASTRTGVNTEAFF. CDR3 coding DNA: TGCGCCAGCACACGGACAGGGGTGAACACTGAAGCTTTCTTT.

As for this clonotype: Mismatch with germline at one junction end may stem from a read error. The chain couples TRBV3-1 to TRBJ2-3, with D perhaps TRBD1 or TRBD2 (5 bases each). The V gene's germline CDR1 is LGHDT and CDR2 YNNKEL (reference sequence). The CDR3 contains 12 residues. CDR3 DNA sequence: TGTGCCAGCGGCCAAGAGTGGGGGACGCAGTATTTT. Amino acids: CASGQEWGTQYF.

The V and J genes are TRBV7-8 and TRBJ1-2; 7 bases line up with TRBD1. V lost 5 bases, J lost 4 bases, and 10 bases stayed unmatched. The CDR3 runs 15 residues. The germline V gene has CDR1 SGHVS and CDR2 FQNEAQ. The chain's CDR3 is CASSPTQDRAYGYTF. The CDR3 DNA reads as TGTGCCAGCAGCCCAACTCAAGACAGGGCCTATGGCTACACCTTC.

The chain employs TRBV12-3 or TRBV12-4 and TRBJ2-5, with TRBD2 matching over 8 bases. This CDR3 has 16 residues. Germline trimming cut 2 bases from V and 0 bases from J; bases unmatched to any gene: 5. CDR3 region: CASSLKPSGYQETQYF. The CDR3 DNA reads TGTGCCAGCAGTTTAAAGCCTAGCGGGTACCAAGAGACCCAGTACTTC.

This chain joins TRBV7-2 and TRBJ2-3; the D is unclear. Germline CDR1 and CDR2: SGHTA and FQGNSA. Trimming removed 3 bases at V and 2 bases at J, with 9 bases between. The CDR3 runs 14 residues. The CDR3 region has the DNA TGTGCCAGCAGCTTCCGTCTGACCACAGATACGCAGTATTTT. It encodes CASSFRLTTDTQYF.

As for this clonotype: It may be a read error: a sequence one base away is much more abundant. The chain is built from TRBV6-5 and TRBJ2-5; weak D call: TRBD2 (7 bases). The CDR3 is made up of 10 amino acids. Germline lookup yields CDR1 MNHEY and CDR2 SVGAGI. CDR3 in amino acids: CGSGDNEQYF. DNA of the CDR3: TGTGGCAGCGGGGACAATGAGCAGTACTTC.